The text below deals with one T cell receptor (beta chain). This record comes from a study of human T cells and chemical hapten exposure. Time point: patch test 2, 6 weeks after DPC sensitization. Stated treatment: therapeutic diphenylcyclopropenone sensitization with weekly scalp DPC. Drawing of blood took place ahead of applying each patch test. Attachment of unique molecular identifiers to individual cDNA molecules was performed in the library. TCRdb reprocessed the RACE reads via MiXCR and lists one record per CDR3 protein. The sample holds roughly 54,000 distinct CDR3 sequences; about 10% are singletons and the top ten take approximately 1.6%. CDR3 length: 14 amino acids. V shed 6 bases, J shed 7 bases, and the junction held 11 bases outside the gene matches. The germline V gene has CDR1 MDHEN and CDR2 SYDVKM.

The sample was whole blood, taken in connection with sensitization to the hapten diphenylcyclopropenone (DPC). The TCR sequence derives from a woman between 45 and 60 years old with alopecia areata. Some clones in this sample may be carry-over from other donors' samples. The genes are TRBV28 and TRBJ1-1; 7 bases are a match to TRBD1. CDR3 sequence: CASSLPGTEFEAFF. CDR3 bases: TGTGCCAGCAGCCTACCCGGGACAGAATTTGAAGCTTTCTTT.